This TCR beta chain stems from a study of CD8 T cells in Susac syndrome. This clonotype was seen only once. When the RNA was reverse transcribed, random hexamers were used with an input of roughly 0.5 to 1 ug. One entry per CDR3 protein results from TCRdb running MiXCR on the immunoSEQ multiplex PCR reads. The repertoire holds 170,000 or so distinct CDR3 sequences, with roughly 95% as singletons. V shed 2 bases, J shed 0 bases, and the junction held 6 bases outside the gene matches. This CDR3 comprises 16 residues. Germline V gene sequence: CDR1 DFQATT, CDR2 SNEGSKA (reference sequence). V usage is TRBV20-1 and J usage is TRBJ2-1; 8 bases map to TRBD2. The clonotype comes from a human donor with Susac syndrome. The sequenced sample consisted of CD4+ T cells from PBMCs. The CDR3 DNA follows: TGCAGTGCTAGATCCAGCGGGGGAAACTCCTACAATGAGCAGTTCTTC. Translation: CSARSSGGNSYNEQFF.